The clone carrying this T cell receptor (beta chain) was counted only a few times. These data originate in a study of response to subunit inactivated influenza vaccine. TCRdb reanalysed the RT-PCR reads using MiXCR and keeps one entry per CDR3 protein. Altogether 200,000 to 250,000 distinct CDR3 sequences are present, 12% being singletons, with the ten largest covering under 10%. With V trimmed by 3 bases and J by 8 bases, 8 bases remained unmatched. This CDR3 spans 14 amino acids. Germline CDR1 is SGHRS and CDR2 is YFSETQ. The receptor was derived from a man aged 45-65 years who received an inactivated influenza vaccine. The sequenced sample was non-naive T cells sorted from PBMCs, obtained less than 15 days before vaccination. The chain recombines TRBV5-1 with TRBJ2-1; 7 bases are shared with TRBD1. CDR3 sequence reads: CASSWSTGSDEQFF. For the CDR3, the DNA is TGCGCCAGCAGCTGGTCGACAGGGAGCGATGAGCAGTTCTTC.